A single sample gave rise to the 26 T cell receptor beta chains below, sequenced in a study of vaccination and CD4 T cells after COVID-19. Each CDR3 protein is one row after TCRdb ran MiXCR on the PCR reads. The sample holds just over 20,000 distinct CDR3 sequences, under 60% seen once. The starting material was CD4+ T cells from blood, obtained before SARS-CoV-2 vaccination. The receptors come from a human donor who had recovered from COVID-19.

V is TRBV2 and J is TRBJ1-2; D unclear. The CDR3 runs 14 residues. Germline-derived CDR1 and CDR2 are SNHLY and FYNNEI. The V end lost 3 bases, the J end lost 3 bases, and 11 bases lay between the germline ends. CDR3 in amino acids: CASSDVLGYYGYTF. DNA of the CDR3: TGTGCCAGCAGTGATGTGTTGGGTTACTATGGCTACACCTTC.

The V call is TRBV19, the J call TRBJ2-2; 7 bases align to TRBD1. In germline, CDR1 is LNHDA, CDR2 SQIVND (reference sequence). The CDR3 is 14 amino acids. With V trimmed by 6 bases and J by 1 base, 2 bases remained unmatched. CDR3 bases: TGTGCCAGTAGGGGACAGCTGAACACCGGGGAGCTGTTTTTT. Translation: CASRGQLNTGELFF.

V is TRBV2 and J is TRBJ2-2; either TRBD1 or TRBD2 may fit D (6 bases each). Germline loops: CDR1 SNHLY, CDR2 FYNNEI. The CDR3 consists of 18 residues. Trimming took off 4 bases at V and 4 bases at J, with 22 bases between the two ends. The CDR3, as DNA: TGTGCCAGCAGTGCCCCAGACACTATCAGGGGAGGCACCGGGGAGCTGTTTTTT. The encoded protein is CASSAPDTIRGGTGELFF.

The CDR3 DNA reads TGTGCCAGCAGTAGCAGAACTCTTTCCTACGAGCAGTACTTC. It specifies CASSSRTLSYEQYF. V and J are TRBV28 and TRBJ2-7; D uncertain. Between the trimmed V and J ends, which lost 5 bases and 1 base, there was a span of 12 bases. This CDR3 is built from 14 residues. CDR1 and CDR2 (germline): MDHEN, SYDVKM.

This clonotype has only a few counts. This chain connects TRBV20-1 to TRBJ1-1; D not certain. The germline V gene has CDR1 DFQATT and CDR2 SNEGSKA (reference sequence). CDR3 length: 13 amino acids. V dropped 0 bases and J dropped 5 bases, with 10 bases sitting between them. The CDR3 DNA sequence: TGCAGTGCTAGAGATGTCGTTTCGACTGAAGCTTTCTTT. This codes for CSARDVVSTEAFF.

This clonotype appeared a few times. The J gene is TRBJ2-3, the V gene TRBV7-3, with D possibly being TRBD1 (5 bases). V was shortened by 2 bases and J by 6 bases, with 6 bases between the two germline ends. There are 12 residues in the CDR3. Germline V gene data show CDR1 as SGHTA and CDR2 as FQGTGA. CDR3 nucleotides: TGTGCCAGCAGCTTAGGGGCGGATACGCAGTATTTT. Its translation: CASSLGADTQYF.

V gene TRBV6-1 combines with J gene TRBJ1-2; D not resolved. This CDR3 is built from 13 residues. The V gene lost 5 bases and the J gene lost 3 bases, with 10 bases spanning the gap. The germline gives CDR1 MNHNS, CDR2 SASEGT. CDR3 coding DNA: TGTGCCAGCAGTAAAGAAGAGTACTATGGCTACACCTTC. This codes for CASSKEEYYGYTF.

The chain recombines TRBV2 with TRBJ1-6; the D is unclear. There are 18 residues in the CDR3. In germline, CDR1 is SNHLY, CDR2 FYNNEI. Trimming left V 0 bases short and J 0 bases short, with 12 bases between. CDR3 amino acids: CASSEALSFSSYNSPLHF. The CDR3 DNA is TGTGCCAGCAGTGAAGCGCTTTCTTTCAGCTCCTATAATTCACCCCTCCACTTT. The full variable domain, in which reference TRBV2 and TRBJ1-6 provide the parts outside the CDR3, is EPEVTQTPSHQVTQMGQEVILRCVPISNHLYFYWYRQILGQKVEFLVSFYNNEISEKSEIFDDQFSVERPDGSNFTLKIRSTKLEDSAMYFCASSEALSFSSYNSPLHFGNGTRLTVT.

V usage is TRBV7-8 and J usage is TRBJ2-4, with TRBD1 as a possible D gene (6 bases). Germline CDR1 SGHVS, CDR2 FQNEAQ. V lost 1 base, J lost 0 bases, and 10 bases lay in between. The CDR3 is 16 amino acids. CDR3 region: CASSLGRGKAKNIQYF. The CDR3 coding sequence is TGTGCCAGCAGCTTAGGTAGGGGGAAAGCCAAAAACATTCAGTACTTC.

In this sample, this clonotype turned up a few times. The rearrangement uses TRBV19 and TRBJ1-1, with D unclear. Germline V gene lookup returns CDR1 LNHDA and CDR2 SQIVND (reference sequence). V lost 5 bases to trimming and J lost 8 bases, with 12 bases between them. The CDR3 is made up of 12 amino acids. CDR3 in amino acids: CASSLRRAEAFF. CDR3 coding DNA: TGTGCCAGTAGTCTAAGACGGGCGGAAGCTTTCTTT.

The rearrangement joins TRBV20-1 to TRBJ2-6, with TRBD1 as a possible D gene (6 bases). This CDR3 comprises 15 residues. V was trimmed by 5 bases and J by 4 bases, leaving 15 bases between them. The V gene's germline CDR1 is DFQATT and CDR2 SNEGSKA (reference sequence). Here the CDR3 reads CSAGTRGQGANVLTF. The CDR3 coding sequence is TGCAGTGCTGGGACCAGGGGACAAGGGGCCAACGTCCTGACTTTC.

This sequence joins TRBV20-1 and TRBJ2-5, with D possibly being TRBD1 or TRBD2 (5 bases each). The CDR3 totals 11 residues. The germline V gene has CDR1 DFQATT and CDR2 SNEGSKA (reference sequence). CDR3 in DNA: TGCAGCTCGGATTGGGGGGAGACCCAGTACTTC. This translates into CSSDWGETQYF.

Only a few counts were recorded for this clonotype. The chain links TRBV20-1 to TRBJ1-1; D is perhaps TRBD1 (5 bases). Germline V gives CDR1 DFQATT, CDR2 SNEGSKA (reference sequence). The CDR3 runs 15 residues. Trimming pared 3 bases from V and 7 bases from J, leaving 21 bases between. CDR3 region: CSASGWGPITGEAFF. The DNA for the CDR3 is TGCAGTGCTAGTGGATGGGGCCCTATCACGGGTGAAGCTTTCTTT.

The rearrangement links TRBV6-5 to TRBJ2-5, with 14 bases identical to TRBD2. The germline V gene encodes CDR1 MNHEY and CDR2 SVGAGI. This CDR3 is built from 18 residues. J was trimmed by 4 bases and V by 4 bases; bases with no gene match: 11. This CDR3 reads CASSSSGTSGSLVETQYF. The CDR3 DNA reads TGTGCCAGCAGTTCCTCCGGGACTAGCGGGAGTCTAGTAGAGACCCAGTACTTC.

The V and J genes are TRBV6-1 and TRBJ2-7, with D perhaps TRBD2 (6 bases). The CDR3 sequence is 16 residues long. Trimming left V 4 bases short and J 4 bases short, with 20 bases between. Germline assignment: CDR1 MNHNS and CDR2 SASEGT. CDR3 region: CASSVTTSPYLYEQYF. The CDR3, as DNA: TGTGCCAGCAGTGTAACCACTAGCCCCTATTTGTACGAGCAGTACTTC.

The chain carries TRBV5-1 and TRBJ1-6; 7 bases fit TRBD1. From germline, CDR1 is SGHRS and CDR2 YFSETQ. The J segment lost 7 bases and the V segment lost 0 bases, leaving 4 bases of the junction unmatched. The CDR3 covers 15 residues. CDR3 loop: CASSLAGGGNSPLHF. In DNA form, the CDR3 reads TGCGCCAGCAGCTTGGCAGGGGGAGGGAATTCACCCCTCCACTTT.

The chain carries TRBV20-1 and TRBJ2-2; TRBD1 matches 10 bases. Germline loops: CDR1 DFQATT, CDR2 SNEGSKA (reference sequence). The CDR3 totals 16 residues. V shed 8 bases, J shed 5 bases, and the junction held 14 bases outside the gene matches. Here the CDR3 reads CSLGGSGTGDTGELFF. Here the CDR3 DNA reads TGCAGTCTGGGGGGATCCGGGACAGGGGATACCGGGGAGCTGTTTTTT.

This clonotype was observed a few times. V usage is TRBV7-9 and J usage is TRBJ1-6; TRBD1 agrees at 10 bases. V shed 2 bases and J 2 bases; nucleotides not matched to a gene: 6. From germline, CDR1 is SEHNR and CDR2 FQNEAQ (reference sequence). This CDR3 comprises 18 residues. The CDR3 loop is CASSLSGQGSTYNSPLHF. The CDR3 DNA follows: TGTGCCAGCAGCTTATCGGGACAGGGGTCCACCTATAATTCACCCCTCCACTTT.

The rearrangement links TRBV24-1 to TRBJ2-7; weak D call: TRBD1 (6 bases). Looked up from germline, CDR1 is KGHDR and CDR2 is SFDVKD. V lost 4 bases, J lost 7 bases, and 13 bases lay in between. This CDR3 has 13 amino acids. The CDR3 sequence: CATSDSTGTEQYF. The CDR3 nucleotides read TGTGCCACCAGTGACTCGACTGGGACAGAGCAGTACTTC.

V usage is TRBV7-9 and J usage is TRBJ1-3, with TRBD1 matching 7 bases. The V segment lost 4 bases and the J segment 2 bases; nucleotides outside the gene matches: 2. This CDR3 is 14 amino acids long. The germline V gene has CDR1 SEHNR and CDR2 FQNEAQ (reference sequence). The CDR3 DNA reads as TGTGCCAGCAGCTCCCAGGGGGCTGGAAACACCATATATTTT. It codes for CASSSQGAGNTIYF.

CDR3 coding DNA: TGCAGTGCTAGAGCCCCAGGAAGAGACTATGGCTACACCTTC. Amino acids: CSARAPGRDYGYTF. V and J are TRBV20-1 and TRBJ1-2, with no clear D. The germline V gene encodes CDR1 DFQATT and CDR2 SNEGSKA (reference sequence). V shed 1 base and J shed 3 bases, with 12 bases lying between them. The CDR3 consists of 14 residues.

This clonotype came up a few times. The V call is TRBV6-5, the J call TRBJ2-3; 9 bases are shared with TRBD2. The V and J ends lost 2 bases and 2 bases, in that order; junction bases with no gene match: 8. Per the germline V gene, CDR1 is MNHEY and CDR2 is SVGAGI. The CDR3 runs to 17 residues. CDR3 region: CASSYPTLAGYTDTQYF. The CDR3 DNA reads TGTGCCAGCAGTTACCCTACTCTAGCGGGATACACAGATACGCAGTATTTT.

The chain joins TRBV7-8 to TRBJ2-2; TRBD1 might be the D (5 bases). V lost 5 bases and J 5 bases, leaving 24 bases between the germline ends. CDR3 length equals 18 residues. CDR1 is SGHVS and CDR2 is FQNEAQ in the germline V gene. CDR3 in DNA: TGTGCCAGCAGCCAAAGAATGACCTCAGGGTACGAGACCGGGGAGCTGTTTTTT. Its protein is CASSQRMTSGYETGELFF.

This clonotype has just one count. This chain links TRBV10-2 with TRBJ2-7; a possible D gene is TRBD1 (6 bases). V lost 2 bases and J 2 bases, leaving 10 bases between the germline ends. Germline lookup yields CDR1 WSHSY and CDR2 SAAADI. CDR3 length: 14 residues. The chain's CDR3 is CASSERTVAYEQYF. The CDR3 bases are TGCGCCAGCAGTGAGAGGACAGTGGCCTACGAGCAGTACTTC.

This clonotype has only a few counts. The junction does not match germline at one end; this may be a read error. The rearrangement links TRBV7-6 to TRBJ2-3; D possibly corresponds to TRBD2 (5 bases). The CDR3 loop spans 15 amino acids. Germline CDR1 and CDR2: SGHVS and FNYEAQ. CDR3 loop: CASSATTVPAETQYF. The DNA for the CDR3 is TGTGCCAGCAGCGCGACTACTGTCCCGGCAGAGACGCAGTATTTT.

The chain has TRBV12-3 or TRBV12-4 and TRBJ1-5, with TRBD1 matching 8 bases. The trim removed 6 bases at V and 7 bases at J, leaving 8 bases unmatched. CDR3 size: 14 residues. CDR3 sequence: CASSLDRVFQPQHF. CDR3 sequence (DNA): TGTGCCAGCAGCCTGGACAGGGTTTTCCAGCCCCAGCATTTT.